This T cell receptor (beta chain) was identified during a study of cytomegalovirus exposure and HLA in healthy donors. Background on the study: As released early, the data held 70 million to 95 million unique TCRs from HLA-typed donors. Of all 398 donors who were genotyped, roughly 85% belonged to the Caucasian-associated ancestry cluster. Points from the study as a whole: The classifier reportedly diagnosed cytomegalovirus status with high specificity and sensitivity. A link between a missense DCLRE1C variant and TCR beta V- and J-gene trimming emerged from a later analysis.

It was with 60 Vbeta and 13 Jbeta primers that the PCR ran. The protocol was immunoSEQ multiplex PCR, while the TCRdb copy is restricted to in-frame clones and leaves out a portion. The sample has 120,000 or so clones, over 65% seen once. On this clone: Its antigen is not identified.

This CDR3 is 12 amino acids long. CDR1 and CDR2 (germline): SNHLY, FYNNEI. The junction had 7 bases not matched to a gene; V was cut back by 9 bases and J by 6 bases. The rearrangement links TRBV2 to TRBJ2-5; TRBD1 matches at 7 bases. This sequence originates from a man aged 25-40 years in good health and CMV-seropositive. The sequenced sample consisted of PBMCs. The CDR3 bases are TGTGCCAGAGGGGCAGGGGGAAAGACCCAGTACTTC. This gives the protein CARGAGGKTQYF.